Following are 16 T cell receptor beta chains from one sample sequenced in a study of CD8 T cells in Susac syndrome. Roughly 0.45 to 1 ug RNA was reverse transcribed with random hexamers. TCRdb reanalysed the immunoSEQ multiplex PCR reads using MiXCR and keeps one entry per CDR3 protein. The table shows around 200,000 distinct CDR3 sequences, with roughly 94% occurring only once. The source material was CD4+ T cells from PBMCs. The receptors shown here come from a human donor with multiple sclerosis.

The rearrangement joins TRBV11-2 to TRBJ2-4; D tentatively reads TRBD1 or TRBD2 (6 bases each). Trimming cost V 5 bases and J 9 bases, with 17 bases left between them. CDR3 length: 14 residues. Germline CDR1 is SGHAT and CDR2 is FQNNGV. CDR3: CASSPRDGGGIQYF. CDR3 in DNA: TGTGCCAGCAGCCCCCGGGACGGAGGGGGCATTCAGTACTTC.

V gene TRBV2 combines with J gene TRBJ1-6, with a weak D call TRBD1 (5 bases). Germline V CDR1 and CDR2: SNHLY, FYNNEI. This CDR3 has 13 amino acids. Trimming left V 7 bases short and J 14 bases short, with 18 bases between. CDR3 DNA sequence: TGTGCCAGCACTGGGGACGGGGTTAGGACCCTCCACTTT. Encoded protein: CASTGDGVRTLHF.

The chain joins TRBV27 to TRBJ2-1; TRBD1 matches 9 bases. The ends lost 6 bases at V and 2 bases at J; junction bases unmatched: 8. There are 16 residues in the CDR3. Germline CDR1 reads MNHEY; CDR2 reads SMNVEV (reference sequence). CDR3 nucleotides: TGTGCCAGCAGCCTAGGTGGGACAGGGACCTACAATGAGCAGTTCTTC. It specifies CASSLGGTGTYNEQFF.

The rearrangement joins TRBV20-1 to TRBJ2-7; D perhaps matches TRBD2 (6 bases). Germline CDR1 DFQATT, CDR2 SNEGSKA (reference sequence). Trimming took 5 bases from V and 6 from J, leaving 14 bases between them. The length of the CDR3 is 12 residues. CDR3 sequence: CSASGTSGEQYF. The CDR3 coding sequence is TGCAGTGCTTCCGGGACTTCGGGCGAGCAGTACTTC.

The genes are TRBV5-4 and TRBJ2-1, with D perhaps TRBD1 (5 bases). The CDR3 contains 15 residues. Germline lookup yields CDR1 SGHNT and CDR2 YYREEE (reference sequence). V lost 4 bases and J 4 bases, leaving 15 bases between the germline ends. CDR3 sequence (DNA): TGTGCCAGCAGCGATCGTTTCGGACAATACAATGAGCAGTTCTTC. It yields the protein CASSDRFGQYNEQFF. Drawing the rest from reference TRBV5-4 and TRBJ2-1, the complete variable domain is ETGVTQSPTHLIKTRGQQVTLRCSSQSGHNTVSWYQQALGQGPQFIFQYYREEENGRGNFPPRFSGLQFPNYSSELNVNALELDDSALYLCASSDRFGQYNEQFFGPGTRLTVL.

The chain links TRBV30 to TRBJ1-2, with D perhaps TRBD1 (5 bases). This CDR3 comprises 11 residues. Trimming left V 7 bases short and J 4 bases short, with 10 bases between. CDR1 is GTSNPN, CDR2 SVGIG, per germline (reference sequence). The CDR3 DNA sequence: TGTGCCTTCGCGACAGCCTATGGCTACACCTTC. Its translation: CAFATAYGYTF.

This chain links TRBV19 with TRBJ1-2, with D uncertain. V was clipped by 4 bases and J by 3 bases, with 6 bases between them. The CDR3 covers 12 residues. Germline lookup yields CDR1 LNHDA and CDR2 SQIVND (reference sequence). CDR3 sequence (DNA): TGTGCCAGTAGTACTCGGGACTATGGCTACACCTTC. Translated: CASSTRDYGYTF.

This chain links TRBV18 with TRBJ2-7; tentative D call: TRBD1 (5 bases). V lost 1 base and J lost 6, with 19 bases in between. The CDR3 totals 16 residues. Germline V gene sequence: CDR1 KGHSH, CDR2 LQKENI. DNA of the CDR3: TGTGCCAGCTCACCACGGACAACCCAAATCGGGTCCGAGCAGTACGTC. It is translated as CASSPRTTQIGSEQYV.

The chain joins TRBV20-1 to TRBJ2-2; the D gene is possibly TRBD2 (6 bases). Looked up from germline, CDR1 is DFQATT and CDR2 is SNEGSKA (reference sequence). The CDR3 totals 14 residues. V shed 5 bases and J shed 4 bases, with 14 bases lying between them. The CDR3 nucleotides are TGCAGTGCTGGAGGGTGGTTCTCCACCGGGGAGCTGTTTTTT. Protein product: CSAGGWFSTGELFF.

This chain connects TRBV12-3 or TRBV12-4 to TRBJ2-5; 7 bases align to TRBD1. The CDR3 is made up of 13 amino acids. Trimming at V came to 6 bases and at J to 4 bases, leaving 5 bases not matched to a gene. The DNA for the CDR3 is TGTGCCAGCAGGTTTCAGGGGGTAGAGACCCAGTACTTC. It is translated as CASRFQGVETQYF.

CDR3 coding DNA: TGCAGTGCGGGATCACTAGCGGGGGGGATACAGACCCAGTACTTC. This sequence encodes CSAGSLAGGIQTQYF. The rearrangement joins TRBV20-1 to TRBJ2-5; TRBD2 matches 13 bases. Germline values: CDR1 DFQATT, CDR2 SNEGSKA (reference sequence). CDR3 size: 15 residues. Losses at the gene ends were 6 bases for V and 6 bases for J; bases not matched to a gene: 10.

This chain links TRBV5-1 with TRBJ1-6, with 7 nucleotides matching TRBD1. Germline trimming cut 5 bases from V and 6 bases from J; bases unmatched to any gene: 5. CDR3 length: 14 residues. Per germline, CDR1 SGHRS and CDR2 YFSETQ. CDR3 loop: CASSWDSRNSPLHF. The CDR3 coding sequence is TGCGCCAGCAGTTGGGACAGTCGTAATTCACCCCTCCACTTT.

This chain connects TRBV29-1 to TRBJ1-1; D remains unclear. Trimming took 6 bases from V and 5 from J, leaving 16 bases between them. The CDR3 contains 13 residues. CDR1 is SQVTM and CDR2 is ANQGSEA in the germline V gene. The CDR3, as DNA: TGCAGCGTCTCCGGAAGGGAGGTGACTGAAGCTTTCTTT. Translating gives CSVSGREVTEAFF. The whole variable domain, filled in from reference TRBV29-1 and TRBJ1-1, reads SAVISQKPSRDICQRGTSLTIQCQVDSQVTMMFWYRQQPGQSLTLIATANQGSEATYESGFVIDKFPISRPNLTFSTLTVSNMSPEDSSIYLCSVSGREVTEAFFGQGTRLTVV.

CDR3 amino acids: CAWSKGTGNTIYF. In DNA, the CDR3 is TGTGCCTGGAGCAAAGGAACGGGAAACACCATATATTTT. The rearrangement uses TRBV30 and TRBJ1-3, with no clear D. The V end lost 3 bases, the J end lost 4 bases, and 10 bases lay between the germline ends. Germline loops: CDR1 GTSNPN, CDR2 SVGIG (reference sequence). This CDR3 is built from 13 residues. Using reference TRBV30 and TRBJ1-3 for the parts outside the CDR3, the full variable domain is SQTIHQWPATLVQPVGSPLSLECTVEGTSNPNLYWYRQAAGRGLQLLFYSVGIGQISSEVPQNLSASRPQDRQFILSSKKLLLSDSGFYLCAWSKGTGNTIYFGEGSWLTVV.

The genes are TRBV7-2 and TRBJ1-2; tentative D call: TRBD1 (5 bases). The CDR3 length is 16 residues. V dropped 5 bases and J dropped 4 bases, with 20 bases sitting between them. Germline V gene lookup returns CDR1 SGHTA and CDR2 FQGNSA. CDR3 loop: CASSDNVAQGSYGYTF. The CDR3 DNA follows: TGTGCCAGCAGCGACAATGTGGCGCAGGGAAGCTATGGCTACACCTTC. The full variable domain, completed using reference TRBV7-2 and TRBJ1-2, is GAGVSQSPSNKVTEKGKDVELRCDPISGHTALYWYRQSLGQGLEFLIYFQGNSAPDKSGLPSDRFSAERTGGSVSTLTIQRTQQEDSAVYLCASSDNVAQGSYGYTFGSGTRLTVV.

The chain has TRBV30 and TRBJ2-1; D remains unclear. With 3 bases removed from V and 5 bases from J, the gap between germline ends came to 11 bases. CDR3 length: 13 residues. In germline, CDR1 is GTSNPN, CDR2 SVGIG (reference sequence). CDR3 sequence: CAWSVGSHNEQFF. CDR3 nucleotide sequence: TGTGCCTGGAGCGTGGGATCCCACAATGAGCAGTTCTTC.